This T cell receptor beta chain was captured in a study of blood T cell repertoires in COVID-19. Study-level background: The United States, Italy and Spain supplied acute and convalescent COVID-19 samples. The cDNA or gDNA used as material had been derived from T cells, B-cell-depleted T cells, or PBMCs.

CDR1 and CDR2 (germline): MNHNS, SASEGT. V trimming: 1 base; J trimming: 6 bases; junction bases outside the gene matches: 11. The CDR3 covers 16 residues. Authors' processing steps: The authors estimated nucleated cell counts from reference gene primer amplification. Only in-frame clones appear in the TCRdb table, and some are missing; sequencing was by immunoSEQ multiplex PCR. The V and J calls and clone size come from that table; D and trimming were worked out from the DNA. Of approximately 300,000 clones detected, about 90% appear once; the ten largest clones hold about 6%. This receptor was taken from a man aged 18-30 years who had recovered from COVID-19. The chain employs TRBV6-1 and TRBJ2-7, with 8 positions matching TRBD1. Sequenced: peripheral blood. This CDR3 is CASSEEAGQVLGEQYF. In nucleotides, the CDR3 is TGTGCCAGCAGTGAAGAGGCGGGACAGGTCCTCGGCGAGCAGTACTTC.